A single T cell receptor (beta chain) is shown here with its context. Its antigen is currently unknown. There are 15 residues in the CDR3. V shed 4 bases and J 1 base; nucleotides not matched to a gene: 3. Germline CDR1 reads MNHEY; CDR2 reads SVGAGI. The data stem from a study of Tregs in tolerant kidney transplant recipients. Study-level findings and limits: The small number of patients limits these findings pending further validation. Tregs expanded with activated donor B cells seemed most donor-specific.

Using immunoSEQ multiplex PCR, the repertoire was profiled, and TCRdb retains in-frame clones only, with some absent. The data show some 110,000 clones, with roughly nine tenths seen just once and approximately 0.6% held by the top ten. The source material was CD4+ T cells from blood. The receptor's source is a human donor in good health. The V and J genes are TRBV6-5 and TRBJ1-4; 7 nucleotides line up with TRBD1. CDR3 nucleotides: TGTGCCAGCAGTTTCCAGGGGGAAACTAATGAAAAACTGTTTTTT. It specifies CASSFQGETNEKLFF.